The T cell receptor (beta chain) under discussion was sequenced for a study of cytomegalovirus exposure and HLA in healthy donors. The study's findings and limits: When a later analysis was performed, an Asian-associated ancestry cluster reportedly had fewer N-insertions than the approximately 690-donor mean. The authors judged a highly shared variant cluster likely a sequencing artifact. Most TCRs appeared rarely, but some public TCRs recurred in many donors.

There were likely unrecorded immune exposures, though donors were nominally healthy when sampled. After removal of 1 base from V and 5 bases from J, the junction contained 6 bases not matched to a gene. This CDR3 spans 17 amino acids. Germline values: CDR1 MGHRA, CDR2 YSYEKL. PCR primers comprised 60 Vbeta and 13 Jbeta primers. This table comes from immunoSEQ multiplex PCR, and its TCRdb copy is limited to in-frame clones, with some not included. The sample contains under 150,000 clones, 82% of which appear only once. With regard to this clone: Antigen: not known.

This chain connects TRBV4-1 to TRBJ2-2; TRBD2 matches at 11 bases. The receptor was isolated from a male donor in good health and CMV-seronegative. Material: PBMCs. The CDR3 sequence: CASSQVGLAARTGELFF. The CDR3 DNA follows: TGCGCCAGCAGCCAAGTGGGACTAGCGGCGAGGACCGGGGAGCTGTTTTTT.